What follows are 2 T cell receptor beta chains derived from one specimen sequenced in a study of identical twins. One entry per CDR3 protein results from TCRdb running MiXCR on the 5' RACE reads. Of hundreds of thousands of distinct CDR3 sequences in the sample, less than 7% were seen once. Specimen: naive T cells sorted from blood. These receptors came from a man younger than 35 in good health.

This clonotype occurred many times. The chain uses TRBV4-3 and TRBJ2-7; 10 bases are a match to TRBD2. The trim removed 0 bases at V and 6 bases at J, leaving 11 bases unmatched. This CDR3 is 17 amino acids long. The germline CDR1 and CDR2 sequences are LGHNA and YSLEER. CDR3 amino acids: CASSQDASGSVFSEQYF. The CDR3 DNA follows: TGCGCCAGCAGCCAAGATGCTAGCGGGAGTGTGTTCAGCGAGCAGTACTTC.

In its sample, this clonotype was seen many times. The V gene is TRBV7-8, the J gene TRBJ2-1; the D gene is possibly TRBD2 (5 bases). The CDR3 totals 13 residues. Germline V gene data show CDR1 as SGHVS and CDR2 as FQNEAQ. The V gene lost 7 bases and the J gene lost 5 bases, with 12 bases spanning the gap. DNA of the CDR3: TGTGCCAGCATCCGGGAATTAGACAATGAGCAGTTCTTC. Its protein is CASIRELDNEQFF.